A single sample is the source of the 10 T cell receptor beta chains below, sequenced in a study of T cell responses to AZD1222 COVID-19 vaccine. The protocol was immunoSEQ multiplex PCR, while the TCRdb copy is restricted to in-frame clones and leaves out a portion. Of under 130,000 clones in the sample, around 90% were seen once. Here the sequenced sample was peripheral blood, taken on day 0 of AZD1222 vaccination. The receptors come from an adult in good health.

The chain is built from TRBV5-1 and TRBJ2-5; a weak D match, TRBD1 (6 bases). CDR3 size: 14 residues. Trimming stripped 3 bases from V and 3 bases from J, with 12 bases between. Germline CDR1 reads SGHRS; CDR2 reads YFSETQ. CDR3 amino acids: CASSSQGPKETQYF. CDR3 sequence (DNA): TGCGCCAGCAGCTCACAGGGCCCCAAAGAGACCCAGTACTTC.

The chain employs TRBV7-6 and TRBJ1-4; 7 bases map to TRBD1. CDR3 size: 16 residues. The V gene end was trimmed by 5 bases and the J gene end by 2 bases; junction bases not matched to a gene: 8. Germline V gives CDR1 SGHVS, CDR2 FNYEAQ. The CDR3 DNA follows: TGTGCCAGCAGCATCGGACAGGTTGTCACTAATGAAAAACTGTTTTTT. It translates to CASSIGQVVTNEKLFF.

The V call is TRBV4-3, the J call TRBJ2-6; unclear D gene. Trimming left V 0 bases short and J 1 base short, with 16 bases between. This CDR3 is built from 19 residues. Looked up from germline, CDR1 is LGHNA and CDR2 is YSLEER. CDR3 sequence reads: CASSQDMGNLYSGANVLTF. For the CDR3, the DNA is TGCGCCAGCAGCCAAGATATGGGCAATCTTTATTCTGGGGCCAACGTCCTGACTTTC.

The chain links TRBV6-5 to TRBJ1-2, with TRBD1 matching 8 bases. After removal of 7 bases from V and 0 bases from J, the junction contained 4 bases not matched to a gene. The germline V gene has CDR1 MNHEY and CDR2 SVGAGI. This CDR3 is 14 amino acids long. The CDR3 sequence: CASTSDRANYGYTF. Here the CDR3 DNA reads TGTGCCAGCACCTCGGACAGGGCTAACTATGGCTACACCTTC.

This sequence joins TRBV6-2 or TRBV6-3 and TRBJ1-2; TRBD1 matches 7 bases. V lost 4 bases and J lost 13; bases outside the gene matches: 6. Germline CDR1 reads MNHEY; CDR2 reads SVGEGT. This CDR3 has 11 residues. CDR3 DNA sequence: TGTGCCAGCAGTTCCGGGACAGTCTCCACCTTC. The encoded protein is CASSSGTVSTF.

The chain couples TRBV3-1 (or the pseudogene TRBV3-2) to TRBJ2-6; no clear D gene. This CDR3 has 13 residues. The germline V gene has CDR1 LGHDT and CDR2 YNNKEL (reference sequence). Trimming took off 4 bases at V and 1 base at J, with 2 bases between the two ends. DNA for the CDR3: TGTGCCAGCAGCCTATCTGGGGCCAACGTCCTGACTTTC. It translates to CASSLSGANVLTF.

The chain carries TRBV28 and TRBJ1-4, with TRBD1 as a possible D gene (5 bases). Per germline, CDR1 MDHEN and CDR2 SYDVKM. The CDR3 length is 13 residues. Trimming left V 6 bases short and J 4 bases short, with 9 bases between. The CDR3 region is CASRRGLNEKLFF. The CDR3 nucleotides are TGTGCCAGCAGACGGGGCCTTAATGAAAAACTGTTTTTT.

The CDR3: CASSLATDEQFF. CDR3 DNA sequence: TGTGCCAGCAGTCTTGCCACGGATGAGCAGTTCTTC. The chain recombines TRBV2 with TRBJ2-1; D unclear. The CDR3 runs to 12 residues. The germline V gene encodes CDR1 SNHLY and CDR2 FYNNEI. Trimming cost V 5 bases and J 8 bases, with 10 bases left between them. The entire variable domain, with the rest obtained from reference TRBV2 and TRBJ2-1, is as follows: EPEVTQTPSHQVTQMGQEVILRCVPISNHLYFYWYRQILGQKVEFLVSFYNNEISEKSEIFDDQFSVERPDGSNFTLKIRSTKLEDSAMYFCASSLATDEQFFGPGTRLTVL.

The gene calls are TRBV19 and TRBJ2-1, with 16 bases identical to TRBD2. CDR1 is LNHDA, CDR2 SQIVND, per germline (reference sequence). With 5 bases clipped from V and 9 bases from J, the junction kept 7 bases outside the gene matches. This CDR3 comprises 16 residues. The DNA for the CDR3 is TGTGCCAGTAGTGCGGGACTAGCGGGGGGGCCCCCTGAGCAGTTCTTC. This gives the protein CASSAGLAGGPPEQFF.

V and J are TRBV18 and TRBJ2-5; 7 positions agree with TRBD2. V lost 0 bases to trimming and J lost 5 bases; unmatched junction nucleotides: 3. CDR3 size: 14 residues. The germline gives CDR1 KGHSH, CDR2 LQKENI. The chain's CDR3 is CASSPPTSRETQYF. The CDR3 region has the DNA TGTGCCAGCTCACCACCGACTAGCAGGGAGACCCAGTACTTC.